The 30 T cell receptor beta chains below come from one sample, sequenced in a study of human T cells and chemical hapten exposure. Noted time point: patch test 1, 2 weeks after DPC sensitization. Treatment meaning: therapeutic diphenylcyclopropenone sensitization with weekly scalp DPC. TCRdb reanalysed the RACE reads using MiXCR and keeps one entry per CDR3 protein. Among around 50,000 distinct CDR3 sequences listed, approximately 9.3% were seen once. The input for sequencing was whole blood, taken in connection with sensitization to the hapten diphenylcyclopropenone (DPC). The receptors were gathered from a woman in her thirties or forties with alopecia areata. Some clones in this sample may be carry-over from other donors' samples.

This clonotype has a count of ten or more. This sequence joins TRBV11-2 and TRBJ1-1, with TRBD1 matching over 9 bases. J was trimmed by 0 bases and V by 4 bases; bases with no gene match: 6. The CDR3 consists of 16 residues. The V gene's germline CDR1 is SGHAT and CDR2 FQNNGV. The CDR3 here is CASSSGTGTMNTEAFF. The DNA of the CDR3 is TGTGCCAGCAGCTCCGGGACAGGGACCATGAACACTGAAGCTTTCTTT.

In this sample, this clonotype turned up many times. The J gene is TRBJ2-3, the V gene TRBV28, with 10 bases aligning to TRBD2. In germline, CDR1 is MDHEN, CDR2 SYDVKM. The J segment lost 5 bases and the V segment lost 7 bases, leaving 9 bases of the junction unmatched. The CDR3 runs to 15 residues. CDR3 loop: CASTTGTSVKDTQYF. The CDR3 DNA sequence: TGTGCCAGCACCACCGGGACTAGCGTTAAAGATACGCAGTATTTT.

The chain joins TRBV6-6 to TRBJ1-2; TRBD1 might be the D (5 bases). Trimming stripped 0 bases from V and 2 bases from J, with 13 bases between. The CDR3 sequence is 16 residues long. From germline, CDR1 is MNHNY and CDR2 SVGAGI (reference sequence). The CDR3 protein is CASSYSMGDPNYGYTF. DNA for the CDR3: TGTGCCAGCAGTTACTCTATGGGGGACCCGAACTATGGCTACACCTTC.

The rearrangement uses TRBV29-1 and TRBJ1-2, with D unresolved. The germline gives CDR1 SQVTM, CDR2 ANQGSEA. V lost 0 bases to trimming and J lost 6 bases, with 14 bases between them. The CDR3 has 14 residues. CDR3 loop: CSVEDPGNPHGYTF. CDR3 sequence (DNA): TGCAGCGTTGAAGATCCGGGGAACCCCCATGGCTACACCTTC.

This clonotype was seen more than once but under ten times. This sequence joins TRBV5-1 and TRBJ2-5; D might be TRBD1 (5 bases). The CDR3 spans 15 residues. With 0 bases removed from V and 1 base from J, the gap between germline ends came to 10 bases. Looked up from germline, CDR1 is SGHRS and CDR2 is YFSETQ. Written as DNA, the CDR3 is TGCGCCAGCAGCTTGGGAGGTAGGGGCCAAGAGACCCAGTACTTC. It specifies CASSLGGRGQETQYF. Together with reference TRBV5-1 and TRBJ2-5, the CDR3 gives the full variable domain: KAGVTQTPRYLIKTRGQQVTLSCSPISGHRSVSWYQQTPGQGLQFLFEYFSETQRNKGNFPGRFSGRQFSNSRSEMNVSTLELGDSALYLCASSLGGRGQETQYFGPGTRLLVL.

This chain uses TRBV20-1 with TRBJ2-7; 10 bases are a match to TRBD2. V lost 3 bases to trimming and J lost 0 bases; unmatched junction nucleotides: 11. Germline values: CDR1 DFQATT, CDR2 SNEGSKA (reference sequence). The CDR3 totals 17 residues. The CDR3 loop reads CSASSSGGLYPSYEQYF. CDR3 DNA: TGCAGTGCTAGTAGTAGCGGGGGGCTCTACCCCTCCTACGAGCAGTACTTC.

The chain links TRBV6-1 to TRBJ1-4; D unresolved. The germline V and J ends were trimmed by 2 bases and 4 bases, with 14 bases remaining between them. CDR3 length equals 16 residues. CDR1 and CDR2 from the germline V gene are MNHNS and SASEGT. The CDR3 DNA reads TGTGCCAGCAGTGAATCCGTCGGCAGTAGTAATGAAAAACTGTTTTTT. Protein: CASSESVGSSNEKLFF.

V and J are TRBV4-1 and TRBJ1-1; D gene unclear. The germline V gene has CDR1 MGHRA and CDR2 YSYEKL. Between the trimmed V and J ends, which lost 2 bases and 3 bases, there was a span of 7 bases. The CDR3 spans 13 residues. This chain's CDR3 is CASSQLGDTEAFF. The DNA for the CDR3 is TGCGCCAGCAGCCAATTGGGTGACACTGAAGCTTTCTTT.

V and J are TRBV27 and TRBJ1-1; 8 bases agree with TRBD1. The CDR3 extends over 12 amino acids. Germline V gene data show CDR1 as MNHEY and CDR2 as SMNVEV (reference sequence). The trim removed 11 bases at V and 6 bases at J, leaving 8 bases unmatched. The CDR3 DNA reads as TGTGCCTTTGACAGGGGAACCCCTGAAGCTTTCTTT. It translates to CAFDRGTPEAFF.

The chain recombines TRBV5-1 with TRBJ2-4; D remains ambiguous. Looked up from germline, CDR1 is SGHRS and CDR2 is YFSETQ. This CDR3 has 14 amino acids. Trimming removed 0 bases from V and 10 bases from J, with 14 bases in between. CDR3 loop: CASSLGVEFGIQYF. The CDR3 DNA follows: TGCGCCAGCAGCTTGGGCGTGGAATTTGGGATTCAGTACTTC.

This clonotype was recorded many times. The rearrangement uses TRBV5-1 and TRBJ2-2, with D hard to call. Trimming took off 6 bases at V and 1 base at J, with 10 bases between the two ends. The CDR3 is made up of 14 amino acids. Germline V gives CDR1 SGHRS, CDR2 YFSETQ. The CDR3 is CASTNGVNTGELFF. In DNA, the CDR3 is TGCGCCAGCACTAATGGAGTGAACACCGGGGAGCTGTTTTTT.

This clonotype was seen more than once but under ten times. V gene TRBV20-1 combines with J gene TRBJ1-2; D might be TRBD1 (6 bases). Germline assignment: CDR1 DFQATT and CDR2 SNEGSKA (reference sequence). This CDR3 spans 13 amino acids. V gave up 0 bases and J gave up 3 bases, with 8 bases separating them. The CDR3 DNA sequence: TGCAGTGCTAGAGATTACAGGGACTATGGCTACACCTTC. It is translated as CSARDYRDYGYTF.

The sample holds many counts of this clonotype. The chain uses TRBV18 and TRBJ1-5; TRBD1 matches 8 bases. CDR1 KGHSH and CDR2 LQKENI come from the germline V gene. The length of the CDR3 is 17 residues. The V gene end was trimmed by 5 bases and the J gene end by 1 base; junction bases not matched to a gene: 10. The DNA of the CDR3 is TGTGCCAGCTCAGAAGAAGGACAGGGTTGGAGCAATCAGCCCCAGCATTTT. Its protein is CASSEEGQGWSNQPQHF. Combining the CDR3 with reference TRBV18 and TRBJ1-5 gives the whole variable domain NAGVMQNPRHLVRRRGQEARLRCSPMKGHSHVYWYRQLPEEGLKFMVYLQKENIIDESGMPKERFSAEFPKEGPSILRIQQVVRGDSAAYFCASSEEGQGWSNQPQHFGDGTRLSIL.

This clonotype was recorded at least ten times. V usage is TRBV7-6 and J usage is TRBJ2-7; 8 nucleotides align to TRBD1. The CDR3 runs 14 residues. Germline V gene data show CDR1 as SGHVS and CDR2 as FNYEAQ. Losses at the gene ends were 5 bases for V and 3 bases for J; bases not matched to a gene: 6. CDR3 nucleotides: TGTGCCAGCAGCCCACGACAGGGGAGCTACGAGCAGTACTTC. Protein sequence: CASSPRQGSYEQYF.

This clonotype occurred many times. V is TRBV13 and J is TRBJ2-5; D uncertain. Trimming shortened V by 1 base and J by 5 bases, and 11 bases separated the two germline ends. The CDR3 consists of 14 residues. Germline V gives CDR1 PRHDT, CDR2 FYEKMQ (reference sequence). The CDR3 here is CASSLVSGRETQYF. The CDR3 bases are TGTGCCAGCAGCTTAGTTTCCGGGCGGGAGACCCAGTACTTC.

The chain couples TRBV9 to TRBJ2-2; TRBD2 matches 9 bases. Germline CDR1 reads SGDLS; CDR2 reads YYNGEE. The CDR3 extends over 14 amino acids. V dropped 6 bases and J dropped 2; count of bases not matched to a gene: 2. The CDR3 protein is CASKGTSNTGELFF. DNA of the CDR3: TGTGCCAGCAAGGGGACTAGCAACACCGGGGAGCTGTTTTTT.

Only a few counts were recorded for this clonotype. The gene calls are TRBV7-2 and TRBJ2-3, with D tentatively TRBD2 (7 bases). This CDR3 is 16 amino acids long. V gave up 5 bases and J gave up 1 base, with 16 bases separating them. Germline V gene data show CDR1 as SGHTA and CDR2 as FQGNSA. The chain's CDR3 is CASSPHGGGGTDTQYF. The DNA of the CDR3 is TGTGCCAGCAGCCCCCACGGAGGGGGGGGCACAGATACGCAGTATTTT.

This clonotype has ten or more counts. V is TRBV12-3 or TRBV12-4 and J is TRBJ1-4; possibly TRBD1 for D (5 bases). The CDR3 loop spans 14 amino acids. V lost 4 bases to trimming and J lost 9 bases, with 15 bases between them. Written as DNA, the CDR3 is TGTGCCAGCAGTTATACATTGGGGCGGAAAAAACTGTTTTTT. Its protein product is CASSYTLGRKKLFF.

This clonotype was observed at least ten times. This chain uses TRBV9 with TRBJ2-2, with 8 bases matching TRBD1. This CDR3 is 16 amino acids long. V was pared by 6 bases and J by 4 bases, with 11 bases of the junction left unmatched. Germline V gives CDR1 SGDLS, CDR2 YYNGEE. The CDR3 here is CASKQGALPITGELFF. The CDR3, as DNA: TGTGCCAGCAAGCAGGGGGCACTCCCTATCACCGGGGAGCTGTTTTTT.

This clonotype was seen only a few times. The chain links TRBV10-3 to TRBJ1-5; D remains unclear. The length of the CDR3 is 15 residues. The germline V gene has CDR1 ENHRY and CDR2 SYGVKD. V was cut by 2 bases and J by 0 bases, with 8 bases left in between. The CDR3 spells CAISEEGFSNQPQHF. CDR3 sequence (DNA): TGTGCCATCAGTGAGGAGGGCTTTAGCAATCAGCCCCAGCATTTT.

Worth noting for this clonotype: Given a much more abundant clone one base away, this may be a read error. The chain couples TRBV29-1 to TRBJ1-2; 7 nucleotides agree with TRBD1. The length of the CDR3 is 13 residues. Germline lookup yields CDR1 SQVTM and CDR2 ANQGSEA. The ends lost 4 bases at V and 1 base at J; junction bases unmatched: 3. Here the CDR3 reads CSVVGQNNYGYTF. DNA of the CDR3: TGCAGCGTTGTGGGACAGAATAACTATGGCTACACCTTC. The full variable domain, completed using reference TRBV29-1 and TRBJ1-2, is SAVISQKPSRDICQRGTSLTIQCQVDSQVTMMFWYRQQPGQSLTLIATANQGSEATYESGFVIDKFPISRPNLTFSTLTVSNMSPEDSSIYLCSVVGQNNYGYTFGSGTRLTVV.

This clonotype has ten or more counts. V usage is TRBV6-2 or TRBV6-3 and J usage is TRBJ2-7; D might be TRBD1 (5 bases). Looked up from germline, CDR1 is MNHEY and CDR2 is SVGEGT. V was trimmed by 4 bases and J by 4 bases, leaving 32 bases between them. This CDR3 is 20 amino acids long. The CDR3, as DNA: TGTGCCAGCAGTTTTACAGGAGAACCCGAGAACGAGATGGACCAGTACGAGCAGTACTTC. Translated: CASSFTGEPENEMDQYEQYF.

Details on this clonotype: A much larger clone lies one base from this, so it may be a read error. V gene TRBV7-9 combines with J gene TRBJ2-5, with 9 bases fitting TRBD1. Germline V gene lookup returns CDR1 SEHNR and CDR2 FQNEAQ (reference sequence). CDR3 size: 16 residues. The CDR3 coding sequence is TGTGCCAGCAGCCCCGCCGGGACAGGGCGGGAAGAGTCCCAGTACTTC. Its translation: CASSPAGTGREESQYF.

This clonotype came up a few times. This rearrangement joins TRBV5-6 to TRBJ2-1; D is unclear. Trimming stripped 0 bases from V and 12 bases from J, with 10 bases between. Germline assignment: CDR1 SGHDT and CDR2 YYEEEE. This CDR3 comprises 12 residues. CDR3 sequence: CASSLGAEGQFF. The CDR3 DNA follows: TGTGCCAGCAGCTTGGGGGCCGAAGGGCAGTTCTTC. Using reference TRBV5-6 and TRBJ2-1 for the parts outside the CDR3, the full variable domain is DAGVTQSPTHLIKTRGQQVTLRCSPKSGHDTVSWYQQALGQGPQFIFQYYEEEERQRGNFPDRFSGHQFPNYSSELNVNALLLGDSALYLCASSLGAEGQFFGPGTRLTVL.

This clonotype was picked up many times. J is TRBJ2-7 and V is TRBV4-2; 11 bases agree with TRBD2. The germline V gene has CDR1 LGHNA and CDR2 YNFKEQ. The CDR3 has 17 residues. The J segment lost 2 bases and the V segment lost 3 bases, leaving 9 bases of the junction unmatched. The CDR3 nucleotides read TGTGCCAGCAGCCAGATAGGGACTAGCGGTCCCACCTACGAGCAGTACTTC. Translating gives CASSQIGTSGPTYEQYF.

This clonotype was seen ten or more times. The chain combines TRBV12-3 or TRBV12-4 with TRBJ2-1; D unresolved. This CDR3 has 13 amino acids. V lost 0 bases and J lost 7, with 7 bases in between. CDR3 bases: TGTGCCAGCAGTTTAGCGGGCCCTAATGAGCAGTTCTTC. Its protein is CASSLAGPNEQFF.

The rearrangement uses TRBV5-1 and TRBJ1-1; possible D gene TRBD1, 5 bases. The germline V and J ends were trimmed by 4 bases and 5 bases, with 24 bases remaining between them. Germline V gives CDR1 SGHRS, CDR2 YFSETQ. This CDR3 is built from 17 residues. CDR3: CASSPPAGQGGLTEAFF. The CDR3 DNA reads as TGCGCCAGCAGCCCACCCGCAGGGCAGGGTGGATTGACTGAAGCTTTCTTT.

This chain uses TRBV9 with TRBJ1-2, with D perhaps matching TRBD1 (6 bases). Between the trimmed V and J ends, which lost 6 bases and 4 bases, there was a span of 19 bases. The CDR3 covers 15 residues. Germline CDR1 and CDR2: SGDLS and YYNGEE. CDR3 sequence (DNA): TGTGCCAGCACTGAGACGGGGGCGCAGGGCTATGGCTACACCTTC. Amino acid sequence: CASTETGAQGYGYTF.

This clonotype was counted ten times or more. The chain employs TRBV9 and TRBJ1-1, with no clear D. The CDR3 spans 12 residues. Trimming shortened V by 0 bases and J by 9 bases, and 9 bases separated the two germline ends. Looked up from germline, CDR1 is SGDLS and CDR2 is YYNGEE. Here the CDR3 reads CASSVEKGKAFF. CDR3 nucleotides: TGTGCCAGCAGCGTAGAGAAGGGCAAAGCTTTCTTT.

This clonotype was detected ten times or more. The genes are TRBV7-9 and TRBJ2-4; the match to TRBD1 covers 9 bases. The CDR3 runs to 15 residues. Trimming removed 5 bases from V and 7 bases from J; junction bases left unmatched: 9. Germline V gene lookup returns CDR1 SEHNR and CDR2 FQNEAQ (reference sequence). CDR3 amino acids: CASSAGDRAFNIQYF. The CDR3, as DNA: TGTGCCAGCAGCGCGGGGGACAGGGCATTTAACATTCAGTACTTC. Together with reference TRBV7-9 and TRBJ2-4, the CDR3 gives the full variable domain: DTGVSQNPRHKITKRGQNVTFRCDPISEHNRLYWYRQTLGQGPEFLTYFQNEAQLEKSRLLSDRFSAERPKGSFSTLEIQRTEQGDSAMYLCASSAGDRAFNIQYFGAGTRLSVL.